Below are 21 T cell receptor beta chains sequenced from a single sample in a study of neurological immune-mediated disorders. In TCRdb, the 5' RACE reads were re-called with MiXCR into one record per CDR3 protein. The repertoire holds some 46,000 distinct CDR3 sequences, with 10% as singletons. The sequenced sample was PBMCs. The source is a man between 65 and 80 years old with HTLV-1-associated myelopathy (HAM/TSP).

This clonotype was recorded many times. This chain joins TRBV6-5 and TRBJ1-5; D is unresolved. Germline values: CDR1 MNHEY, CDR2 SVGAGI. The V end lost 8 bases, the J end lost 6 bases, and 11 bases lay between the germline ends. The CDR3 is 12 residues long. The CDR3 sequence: CASSRGGQPQHF. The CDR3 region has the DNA TGTGCCAGCTCGCGAGGCGGTCAGCCCCAGCATTTT.

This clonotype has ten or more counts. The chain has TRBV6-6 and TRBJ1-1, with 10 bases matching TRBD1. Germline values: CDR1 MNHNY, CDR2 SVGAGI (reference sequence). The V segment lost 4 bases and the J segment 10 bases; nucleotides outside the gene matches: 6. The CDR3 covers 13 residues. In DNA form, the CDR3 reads TGTGCCAGCAGTTTTGGGACAGGGGTCCCAGCTTTCTTT. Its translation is CASSFGTGVPAFF.

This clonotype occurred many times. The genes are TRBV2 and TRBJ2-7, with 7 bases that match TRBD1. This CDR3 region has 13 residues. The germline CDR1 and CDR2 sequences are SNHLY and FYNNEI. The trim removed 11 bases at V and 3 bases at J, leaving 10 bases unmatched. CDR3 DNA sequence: TGTGCCGGAACACCGGGACAGAACTACGAGCAGTACTTC. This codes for CAGTPGQNYEQYF.

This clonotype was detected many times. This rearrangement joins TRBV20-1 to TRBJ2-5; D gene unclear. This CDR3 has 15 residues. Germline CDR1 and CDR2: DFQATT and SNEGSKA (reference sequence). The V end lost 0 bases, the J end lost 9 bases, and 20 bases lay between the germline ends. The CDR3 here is CSARDRRIPNGPQYF. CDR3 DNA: TGCAGTGCTAGAGATCGGCGAATACCCAACGGGCCCCAGTACTTC.

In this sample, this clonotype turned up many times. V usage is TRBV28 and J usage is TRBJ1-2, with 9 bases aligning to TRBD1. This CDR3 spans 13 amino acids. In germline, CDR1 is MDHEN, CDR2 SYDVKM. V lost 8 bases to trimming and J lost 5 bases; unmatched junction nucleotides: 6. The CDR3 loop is CASSQGARYGYTF. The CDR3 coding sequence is TGTGCCAGCTCACAGGGGGCGCGATATGGCTACACCTTC.

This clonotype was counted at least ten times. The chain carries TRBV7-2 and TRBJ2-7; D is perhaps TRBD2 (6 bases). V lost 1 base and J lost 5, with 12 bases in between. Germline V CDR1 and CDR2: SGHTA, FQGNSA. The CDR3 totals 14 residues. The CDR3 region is CASSLVREADEQYF. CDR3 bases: TGTGCCAGCAGCTTAGTCAGGGAGGCGGACGAGCAGTACTTC.

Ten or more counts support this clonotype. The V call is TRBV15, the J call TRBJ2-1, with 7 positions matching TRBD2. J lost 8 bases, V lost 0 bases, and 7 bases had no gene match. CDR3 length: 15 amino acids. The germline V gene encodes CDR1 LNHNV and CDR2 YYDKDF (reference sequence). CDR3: CATSREGSGVYEQFF. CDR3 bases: TGTGCCACCAGCAGAGAAGGGAGCGGGGTGTATGAGCAGTTCTTC.

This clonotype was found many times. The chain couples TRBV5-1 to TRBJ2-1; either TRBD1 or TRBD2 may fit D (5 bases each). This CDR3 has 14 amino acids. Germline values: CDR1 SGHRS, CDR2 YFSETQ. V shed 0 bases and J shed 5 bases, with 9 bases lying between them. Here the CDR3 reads CASSLEGPNNEQFF. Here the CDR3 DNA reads TGCGCCAGCAGCTTGGAGGGACCCAACAATGAGCAGTTCTTC.

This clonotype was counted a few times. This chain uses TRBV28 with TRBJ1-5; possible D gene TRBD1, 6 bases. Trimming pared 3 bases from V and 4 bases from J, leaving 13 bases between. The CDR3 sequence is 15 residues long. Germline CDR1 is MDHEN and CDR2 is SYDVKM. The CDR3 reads CASSFFRTENQPQHF. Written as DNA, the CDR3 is TGTGCCAGCAGTTTTTTCCGGACAGAGAATCAGCCCCAGCATTTT.

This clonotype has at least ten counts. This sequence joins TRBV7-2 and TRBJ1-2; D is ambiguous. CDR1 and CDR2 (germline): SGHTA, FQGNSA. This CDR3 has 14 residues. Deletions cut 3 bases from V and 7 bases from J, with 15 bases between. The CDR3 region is CASSFRGAHSGYTF. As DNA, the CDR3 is TGTGCCAGCAGCTTCCGAGGCGCGCACAGTGGCTACACCTTC.

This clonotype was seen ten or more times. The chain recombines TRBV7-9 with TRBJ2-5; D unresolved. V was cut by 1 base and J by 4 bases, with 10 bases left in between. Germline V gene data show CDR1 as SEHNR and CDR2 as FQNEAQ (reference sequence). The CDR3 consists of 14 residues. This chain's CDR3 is CASSLGWLGETQYF. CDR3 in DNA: TGTGCCAGCAGCTTAGGATGGTTAGGAGAGACCCAGTACTTC.

CDR3 DNA: TGTGCCAGCAGCTCTGGGACGAGGAGTTCCCATGTGCAGTTCTTC. Its translation: CASSSGTRSSHVQFF. The rearrangement links TRBV7-2 to TRBJ2-1; D tentatively fits TRBD1 or TRBD2 (5 bases each). CDR3 length: 15 residues. Germline V gene data show CDR1 as SGHTA and CDR2 as FQGNSA. Trimming cost V 4 bases and J 12 bases, with 22 bases left between them.

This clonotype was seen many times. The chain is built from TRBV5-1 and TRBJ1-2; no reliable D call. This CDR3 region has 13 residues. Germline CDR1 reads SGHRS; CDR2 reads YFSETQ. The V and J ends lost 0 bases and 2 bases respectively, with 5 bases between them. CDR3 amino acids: CASSLAANYGYTF. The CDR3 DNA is TGCGCCAGCAGCTTGGCCGCGAACTATGGCTACACCTTC.

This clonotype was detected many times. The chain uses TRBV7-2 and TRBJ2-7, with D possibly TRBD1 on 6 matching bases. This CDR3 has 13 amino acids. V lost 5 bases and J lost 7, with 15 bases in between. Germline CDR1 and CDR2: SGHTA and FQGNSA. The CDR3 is CASSPQGLGEQYF. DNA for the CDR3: TGTGCCAGCAGCCCCCAGGGGCTGGGGGAGCAGTACTTC.

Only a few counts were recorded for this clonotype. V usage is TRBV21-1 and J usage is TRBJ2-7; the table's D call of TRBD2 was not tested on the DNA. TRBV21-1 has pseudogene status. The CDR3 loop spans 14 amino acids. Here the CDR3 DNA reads TGTGCCAGCAGCAACCAGGCTCCCGCTGGGGAGCAGTACTTC. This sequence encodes CASSNQAPAGEQYF.

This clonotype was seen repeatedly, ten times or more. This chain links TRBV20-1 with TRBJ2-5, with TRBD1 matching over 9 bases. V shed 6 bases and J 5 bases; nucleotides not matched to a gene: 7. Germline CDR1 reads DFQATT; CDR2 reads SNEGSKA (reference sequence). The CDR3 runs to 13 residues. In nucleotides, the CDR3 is TGCAGTGCCACAGGGGGCGACTTGGAGACCCAGTACTTC. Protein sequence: CSATGGDLETQYF.

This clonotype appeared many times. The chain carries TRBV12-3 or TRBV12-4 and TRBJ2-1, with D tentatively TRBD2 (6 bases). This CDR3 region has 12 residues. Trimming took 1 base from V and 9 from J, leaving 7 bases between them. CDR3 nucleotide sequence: TGTGCCAGCAGTTTAGGGACTATTGAGCAGTTCTTC. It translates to CASSLGTIEQFF.

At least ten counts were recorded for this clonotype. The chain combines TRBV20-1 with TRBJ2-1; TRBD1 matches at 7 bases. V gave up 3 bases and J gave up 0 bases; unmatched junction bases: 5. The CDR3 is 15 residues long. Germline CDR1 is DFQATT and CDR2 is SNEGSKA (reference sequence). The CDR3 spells CSARPGTVSYNEQFF. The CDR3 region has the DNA TGCAGTGCTAGGCCCGGGACAGTCTCCTACAATGAGCAGTTCTTC.

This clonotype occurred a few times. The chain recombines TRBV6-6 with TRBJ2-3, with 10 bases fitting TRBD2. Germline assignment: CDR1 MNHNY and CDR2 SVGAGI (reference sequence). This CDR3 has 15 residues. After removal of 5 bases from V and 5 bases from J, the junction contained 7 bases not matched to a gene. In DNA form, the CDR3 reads TGTGCCAGCAGTGCTAGCGGGAGTTGGGGAGATACGCAGTATTTT. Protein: CASSASGSWGDTQYF.

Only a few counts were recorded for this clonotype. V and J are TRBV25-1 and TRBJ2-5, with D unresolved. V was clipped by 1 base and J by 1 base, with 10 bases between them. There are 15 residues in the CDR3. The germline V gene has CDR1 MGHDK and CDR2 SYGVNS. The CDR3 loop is CASSEFRAAQETQYF. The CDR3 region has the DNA TGTGCCAGCAGTGAATTTAGGGCAGCCCAAGAGACCCAGTACTTC.

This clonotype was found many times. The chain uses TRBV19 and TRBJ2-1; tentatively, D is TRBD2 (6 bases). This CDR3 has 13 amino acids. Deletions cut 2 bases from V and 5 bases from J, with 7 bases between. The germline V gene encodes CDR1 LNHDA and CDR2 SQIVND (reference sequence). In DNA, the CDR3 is TGTGCCAGTAGTATAACGGGGGACAATGAGCAGTTCTTC. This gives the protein CASSITGDNEQFF. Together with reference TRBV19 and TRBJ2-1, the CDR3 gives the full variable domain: DGGITQSPKYLFRKEGQNVTLSCEQNLNHDAMYWYRQDPGQGLRLIYYSQIVNDFQKGDIAEGYSVSREKKESFPLTVTSAQKNPTAFYLCASSITGDNEQFFGPGTRLTVL.